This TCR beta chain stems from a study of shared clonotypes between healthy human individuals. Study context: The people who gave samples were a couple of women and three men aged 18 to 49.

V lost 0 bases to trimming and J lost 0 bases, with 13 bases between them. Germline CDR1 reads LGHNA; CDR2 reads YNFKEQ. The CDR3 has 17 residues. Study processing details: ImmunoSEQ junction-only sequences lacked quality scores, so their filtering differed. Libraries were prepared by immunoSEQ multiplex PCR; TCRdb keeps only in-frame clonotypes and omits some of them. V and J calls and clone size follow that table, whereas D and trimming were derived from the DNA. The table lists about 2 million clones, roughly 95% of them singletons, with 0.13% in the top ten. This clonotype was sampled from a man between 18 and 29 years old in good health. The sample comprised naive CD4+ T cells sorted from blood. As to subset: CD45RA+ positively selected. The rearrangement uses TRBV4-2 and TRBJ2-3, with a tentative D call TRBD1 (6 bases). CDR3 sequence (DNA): TGTGCCAGCAGCCAAGATTGGCAGGGGCTAAGCACAGATACGCAGTATTTT. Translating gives CASSQDWQGLSTDTQYF.